This T cell receptor beta chain was recorded in a study of T cell responses to AZD1222 COVID-19 vaccine. Study-level results: Just a handful of people given AZD1222 tested seropositive at baseline. The breadth and depth of Spike-specific TCRs increased once two AZD1222 doses had been given. Targets within unmutated variant regions were reportedly found for nearly half of spike-specific TCRs. No day 14 peak samples; only post-peak repertoires were characterized.

The germline gives CDR1 KGHDR, CDR2 SFDVKD. The CDR3 covers 14 residues. The V and J ends lost 9 bases and 11 bases respectively, with 23 bases between them. Turning to this clone: Its antigen is not known.

The assay was immunoSEQ multiplex PCR, and TCRdb's table has in-frame clones only and misses some. The sample holds approximately 200,000 clones; under 95% are singletons and the top ten take 0.9% to 1.1%. This receptor was obtained from an adult who received the AZD1222 COVID-19 vaccine. The material sequenced was peripheral blood, taken 28 days after the second AZD1222 dose. The chain combines TRBV24-1 with TRBJ2-3, with D maybe TRBD2 (6 bases). This chain's CDR3 is CATSVAGFENEQYF. In nucleotides, the CDR3 is TGTGCCACCTCGGTGGCGGGGTTTGAAAATGAGCAGTATTTT.